This T cell receptor (beta chain) was identified during a study of T cell repertoires in cytomegalovirus infection. Overall study: CMV epitopes in the study were HLA-C-restricted (recently identified) and HLA-B-restricted (well studied). Shared public TCR beta signatures pointed to both CMV infection and a matching HLA type.

Each CDR3 protein is one row after TCRdb ran MiXCR on the reads. The sample yields more than 300,000 distinct CDR3 sequences, about 35% seen once. Regarding the study as a whole: The cumulative frequency of public TCR beta families identified carriers of CMV plus the relevant HLA. CMV-specific TCR beta clonotypes restricted by HLA-C dominated the ex vivo response.

This clonotype occurred a few times. Its matching antigen is unknown. The germline V gene has CDR1 MRHNA and CDR2 SNTAGT. The CDR3 is 13 residues long. Trimming took off 5 bases at V and 7 bases at J, with 14 bases between the two ends. Material: cultured PBMCs, obtained from culture after CMV antigen stimulation. V is TRBV6-4 and J is TRBJ2-5, with a weak D call TRBD2 (6 bases). This TCR derives from a human donor in good health (CMV status not recorded). Some clones in this sample may be carry-over from other donors' samples. The chain's CDR3 is CASSRDSEGTQYF. The CDR3 DNA reads as TGTGCCAGCAGTAGGGACTCCGAGGGGACCCAGTACTTC.